The 13 T cell receptor beta chains below all came from one sample that was sequenced in a study of blood T cell repertoires in COVID-19 (dated by TCRdb to 2020 to 2022). Libraries were constructed by the immunoSEQ multiplex PCR assay. TCRdb carries this immuneACCESS record with in-frame sequences only. Its versions omit some clonotypes, under half of them owing to an unresolved V gene in the studies checked, with the rest unexplained. This sample is represented by approximately 270,000 clones; roughly nine tenths of them were singletons. The ten largest clones capture around 1.3% of the sample. The sequenced sample was PBMCs or T cells enriched from blood (not recorded which). These TCRs come from a human donor in a cohort exposed to, infected with or recovered from COVID-19 (not recorded which). The donor label of this sample is uncertain.

This chain joins TRBV7-2 and TRBJ1-1; 7 bases map to TRBD1. Germline CDR1 and CDR2: SGHTA and FQGNSA. J lost 4 bases, V lost 1 base, and 6 bases had no gene match. The CDR3 has 15 residues. For the CDR3, the DNA is TGTGCCAGCAGCTTAGACCCGACAGGGATCACTGAAGCTTTCTTT. Encoded protein: CASSLDPTGITEAFF.

This clone has a single count. At the DNA level, this CDR3 is encoded by other sequences in the same sample as well. The gene calls are TRBV18 and TRBJ1-1; 8 bases are a match to TRBD1. Germline-derived CDR1 and CDR2 are KGHSH and LQKENI. The CDR3 has 14 residues. V trimming: 2 bases; J trimming: 1 base; junction bases outside the gene matches: 0. The CDR3 DNA reads TGTGCCAGCTCACCAGGGACAGGGAACACTGAAGCTTTCTTT. Translated, it gives CASSPGTGNTEAFF.

V usage is TRBV24-1 and J usage is TRBJ2-3; D perhaps matches TRBD2 (6 bases). Trimming pared 5 bases from V and 3 bases from J, leaving 17 bases between. Germline V CDR1 and CDR2: KGHDR, SFDVKD. The length of the CDR3 is 16 residues. CDR3: CATSVIGGKGTDTQYF. For the CDR3, the DNA is TGTGCCACCAGTGTGATCGGAGGGAAAGGGACAGATACGCAGTATTTT.

The genes are TRBV3-1 (or the pseudogene TRBV3-2) and TRBJ2-7, with a tentative D call TRBD1 (6 bases). The CDR3 contains 14 residues. Between the trimmed V and J ends, which lost 4 bases and 0 bases, there was a span of 10 bases. Germline V gene sequence: CDR1 LGHDT, CDR2 YNNKEL (reference sequence). CDR3 in DNA: TGTGCCAGCAGCCGGGACATCCACTCCTACGAGCAGTACTTC. This sequence encodes CASSRDIHSYEQYF.

J is TRBJ1-3 and V is TRBV30; D might be TRBD1 (5 bases). Germline CDR1 and CDR2: GTSNPN and SVGIG (reference sequence). Trimming took 5 bases from V and 0 from J, leaving 8 bases between them. The CDR3 is 13 residues long. This CDR3 reads CAWDRSSGNTIYF. The CDR3, as DNA: TGTGCCTGGGACAGAAGCTCTGGAAACACCATATATTTT.

The rearrangement links TRBV3-1 (or the pseudogene TRBV3-2) to TRBJ1-5; 8 bases agree with TRBD1. CDR3 length: 14 amino acids. Germline CDR1 and CDR2: LGHDT and YNNKEL (reference sequence). The trim removed 4 bases at V and 7 bases at J, leaving 6 bases unmatched. CDR3 bases: TGTGCCAGCAGCCCCTCAGGGGGCGGCCAGCCCCAGCATTTT. Amino acids: CASSPSGGGQPQHF.

This chain joins TRBV6-2 or TRBV6-3 and TRBJ1-5; D is ambiguous. The ends were cut back, 2 bases at V and 2 bases at J, with 10 bases in the middle. There are 15 residues in the CDR3. Germline CDR1 is MNHEY and CDR2 is SVGEGT. The DNA of the CDR3 is TGTGCCAGCAGTTACGGGGAGGACGGCAATCAGCCCCAGCATTTT. Translation: CASSYGEDGNQPQHF.

The chain uses TRBV24-1 and TRBJ1-3; a weak D match, TRBD1 (5 bases). This CDR3 region has 15 residues. The V end was cut by 7 bases, the J end by 4 bases, with 16 bases between. The V gene's germline CDR1 is KGHDR and CDR2 SFDVKD. CDR3 nucleotides: TGTGCCACCAGACCCCGGAGGGCAGGGGGAAACACCATATATTTT. Residues: CATRPRRAGGNTIYF.

The rearrangement uses TRBV5-6 and TRBJ2-7; D uncertain. Germline V gives CDR1 SGHDT, CDR2 YYEEEE. Trimming left V 0 bases short and J 0 bases short, with 7 bases between. The CDR3 has 14 amino acids. Here the CDR3 reads CASSLEANSYEQYF. The CDR3 DNA reads TGTGCCAGCAGCTTGGAAGCTAACTCCTACGAGCAGTACTTC.

The rearrangement links TRBV19 to TRBJ1-1; tentatively, D is TRBD1 (5 bases). The V gene lost 8 bases and the J gene lost 4 bases, with 20 bases spanning the gap. The CDR3 has 15 amino acids. CDR1 and CDR2 (germline): LNHDA, SQIVND (reference sequence). The CDR3 loop reads CASRYPNRGSTEAFF. The CDR3 nucleotides read TGTGCCAGTCGCTACCCCAATAGGGGATCCACTGAAGCTTTCTTT. The full variable domain, in which reference TRBV19 and TRBJ1-1 provide the parts outside the CDR3, is DGGITQSPKYLFRKEGQNVTLSCEQNLNHDAMYWYRQDPGQGLRLIYYSQIVNDFQKGDIAEGYSVSREKKESFPLTVTSAQKNPTAFYLCASRYPNRGSTEAFFGQGTRLTVV.

To note about this clone: Other DNA sequences within the sample encode an identical CDR3. The DNA of the CDR3 is TGCGCCAGCAGCCTGGCCGGAGAGACCCAGTACTTC. Translating it yields CASSLAGETQYF. This chain uses TRBV5-1 with TRBJ2-5, with D hard to call. V lost 4 bases and J lost 4, with 8 bases in between. Germline loops: CDR1 SGHRS, CDR2 YFSETQ. The CDR3 has 12 residues.

This chain links TRBV7-7 with TRBJ2-5; 8 bases line up with TRBD1. Germline loops: CDR1 SSHAT, CDR2 FNYEAQ (reference sequence). The length of the CDR3 is 13 residues. Trimming removed 3 bases from V and 5 bases from J; junction bases left unmatched: 2. The CDR3 nucleotides are TGTGCCAGCAGCTTCGCAGGGGGCGAGACCCAGTACTTC. Encoded protein: CASSFAGGETQYF.

The chain has TRBV2 and TRBJ2-6; D unclear. The germline CDR1 and CDR2 sequences are SNHLY and FYNNEI. This CDR3 spans 16 amino acids. V shed 6 bases and J shed 1 base, with 13 bases lying between them. In nucleotides, the CDR3 is TGTGCCAGCAGCAGGTCTCCCCTGTCTGGGGCCAACGTCCTGACTTTC. Translating it yields CASSRSPLSGANVLTF.